One sample yielded the 8 T cell receptor beta chains listed below, sequenced in a study of cytomegalovirus exposure and HLA in healthy donors. 60 Vbeta and 13 Jbeta primers were used in PCR. The method was immunoSEQ multiplex PCR; TCRdb's version includes in-frame clones alone and lacks a portion of them. The data contain around 99,000 clones, roughly four fifths of them singletons. Sequenced material: PBMCs. The receptors derive from a man aged 18 to 30 in good health and CMV-seronegative.

This chain joins TRBV7-9 and TRBJ2-6; 10 bases match TRBD2. The V gene end was trimmed by 8 bases and the J gene end by 1 base; junction bases not matched to a gene: 11. This CDR3 has 18 amino acids. Germline V lookup: CDR1 SEHNR, CDR2 FQNEAQ (reference sequence). DNA of the CDR3: TGTGCCAGCCGGGCTAGCGGGGGCCCTACGTCTGGGGCCAACGTCCTGACTTTC. It encodes CASRASGGPTSGANVLTF.

The V gene is TRBV4-2, the J gene TRBJ2-7, with D perhaps TRBD2 (6 bases). The V gene's germline CDR1 is LGHNA and CDR2 YNFKEQ. V was pared by 3 bases and J by 0 bases, with 12 bases between. CDR3 length equals 15 residues. In DNA, the CDR3 is TGTGCCAGCAGCCACCGGCGGGGCGCCTCCTACGAGCAGTACTTC. Translation gives CASSHRRGASYEQYF.

The genes are TRBV6-1 and TRBJ1-5; 8 bases are shared with TRBD1. This CDR3 region has 15 residues. J was trimmed by 2 bases and V by 2 bases; bases with no gene match: 2. CDR1 MNHNS and CDR2 SASEGT come from the germline V gene. CDR3 residues: CASSEQTGGNQPQHF. In nucleotides, the CDR3 is TGTGCCAGCAGTGAACAGACAGGGGGCAATCAGCCCCAGCATTTT.

The rearrangement links TRBV4-3 to TRBJ1-2; a weak D match, TRBD1 (5 bases). Trimming removed 0 bases from V and 8 bases from J, with 19 bases in between. CDR3 length equals 16 residues. Germline CDR1 reads LGHNA; CDR2 reads YSLEER. The CDR3 nucleotides are TGCGCCAGCAGCCAAGATCGGGGGTTTTCCAGTGGGGGCTACACCTTC. Translating it yields CASSQDRGFSSGGYTF.

This clone has only a few counts. The gene calls are TRBV21-1 and TRBJ1-1. TRBV21-1 corresponds to a pseudogene. This CDR3 is built from 15 residues. CDR3 region: CASSKPSEVNTEAFF. The CDR3 region has the DNA TGTGCCAGCAGCAAACCTTCTGAGGTGAACACTGAAGCTTTCTTT.

This chain links TRBV5-1 with TRBJ1-1, with D possibly TRBD1 on 6 matching bases. The CDR3 length is 15 residues. V gave up 4 bases and J gave up 6 bases, with 19 bases separating them. Germline V gives CDR1 SGHRS, CDR2 YFSETQ. Here the CDR3 reads CASSVMAQGSAEAFF. For the CDR3, the DNA is TGCGCCAGCAGCGTGATGGCACAGGGTTCGGCTGAAGCTTTCTTT. The complete variable domain, with remaining parts taken from reference TRBV5-1 and TRBJ1-1, reads KAGVTQTPRYLIKTRGQQVTLSCSPISGHRSVSWYQQTPGQGLQFLFEYFSETQRNKGNFPGRFSGRQFSNSRSEMNVSTLELGDSALYLCASSVMAQGSAEAFFGQGTRLTVV.

The rearrangement uses TRBV19 and TRBJ1-5; 8 bases are a match to TRBD1. Per the germline V gene, CDR1 is LNHDA and CDR2 is SQIVND (reference sequence). J was trimmed by 3 bases and V by 3 bases; bases with no gene match: 1. The CDR3 is 14 amino acids. The CDR3, as DNA: TGTGCCAGTAGTATGACAGGGGACAATCAGCCCCAGCATTTT. Protein: CASSMTGDNQPQHF.

The chain has TRBV6-5 and TRBJ1-4; TRBD1 matches at 9 bases. The V segment lost 6 bases and the J segment 8 bases; nucleotides outside the gene matches: 7. CDR3 length: 14 amino acids. CDR1 is MNHEY, CDR2 SVGAGI, per germline. Here the CDR3 reads CASRTTGGREKLFF. As DNA, the CDR3 is TGTGCCAGCAGAACCACAGGGGGCAGAGAAAAACTGTTTTTT.